What follows describes a single T cell receptor beta chain. The ends were cut back, 4 bases at V and 6 bases at J, with 10 bases in the middle. The germline CDR1 and CDR2 sequences are GTSNPN and SVGIG (reference sequence). The CDR3 runs 13 residues. TCRdb itself ran the RT-PCR reads through MiXCR, one entry per CDR3 protein. Among some 960,000 distinct CDR3 sequences listed, approximately 18% were seen once. The data were taken from a study of patients and donors after allogeneic stem cell transplantation. The sample comprised blood, either unsorted or a sorted T cell fraction (not recorded which). V usage is TRBV30 and J usage is TRBJ1-6, with a possible D match to TRBD1 (5 bases). This receptor was obtained from a human donor who was either an allogeneic HSCT recipient or a stem cell or donor lymphocyte infusion donor (not recorded which). It is not recorded whose cells these are; they may come from a transplant donor. CDR3 protein: CAWNGDLNSPLHF. Here the CDR3 DNA reads TGTGCCTGGAACGGGGACCTTAATTCACCCCTCCACTTT. The variable domain in full, completed from reference TRBV30 and TRBJ1-6, reads SQTIHQWPATLVQPVGSPLSLECTVEGTSNPNLYWYRQAAGRGLQLLFYSVGIGQISSEVPQNLSASRPQDRQFILSSKKLLLSDSGFYLCAWNGDLNSPLHFGNGTRLTVT.